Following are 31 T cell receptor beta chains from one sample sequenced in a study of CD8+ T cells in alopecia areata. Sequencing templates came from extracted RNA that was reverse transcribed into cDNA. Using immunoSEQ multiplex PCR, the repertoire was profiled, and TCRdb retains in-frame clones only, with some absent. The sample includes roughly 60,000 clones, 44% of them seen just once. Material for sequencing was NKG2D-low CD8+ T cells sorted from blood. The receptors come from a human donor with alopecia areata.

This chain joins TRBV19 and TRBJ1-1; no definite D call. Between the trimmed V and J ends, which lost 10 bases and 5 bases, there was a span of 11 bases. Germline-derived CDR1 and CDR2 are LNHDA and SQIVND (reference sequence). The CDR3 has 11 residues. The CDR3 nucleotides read TGTGCCACTGGAGGTTGGACTGAAGCTTTCTTT. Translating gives CATGGWTEAFF.

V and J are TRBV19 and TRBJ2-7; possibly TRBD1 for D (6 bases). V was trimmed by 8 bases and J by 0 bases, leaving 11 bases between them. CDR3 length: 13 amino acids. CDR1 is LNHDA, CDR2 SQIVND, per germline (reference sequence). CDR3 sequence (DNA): TGTGCCAGTGGGGACATCTCCTCCTACGAGCAGTACTTC. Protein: CASGDISSYEQYF.

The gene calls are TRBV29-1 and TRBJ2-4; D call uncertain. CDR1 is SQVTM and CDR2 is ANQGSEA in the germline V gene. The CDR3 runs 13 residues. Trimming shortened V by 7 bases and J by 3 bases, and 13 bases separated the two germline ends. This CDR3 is CSAALLNKNIQYF. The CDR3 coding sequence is TGCAGCGCCGCTTTACTCAACAAAAACATTCAGTACTTC.

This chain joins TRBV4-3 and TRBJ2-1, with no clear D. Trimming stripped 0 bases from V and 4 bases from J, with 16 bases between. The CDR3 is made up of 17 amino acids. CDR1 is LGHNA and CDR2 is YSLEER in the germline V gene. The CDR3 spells CASSQERVLGPYNEQFF. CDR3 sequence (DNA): TGCGCCAGCAGCCAAGAACGGGTCCTAGGACCGTACAATGAGCAGTTCTTC.

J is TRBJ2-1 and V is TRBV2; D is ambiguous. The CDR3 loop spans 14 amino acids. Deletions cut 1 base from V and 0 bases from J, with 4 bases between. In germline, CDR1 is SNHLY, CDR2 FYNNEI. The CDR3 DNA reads TGTGCCAGCAGTGAAGAAACCTCCTACAATGAGCAGTTCTTC. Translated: CASSEETSYNEQFF.

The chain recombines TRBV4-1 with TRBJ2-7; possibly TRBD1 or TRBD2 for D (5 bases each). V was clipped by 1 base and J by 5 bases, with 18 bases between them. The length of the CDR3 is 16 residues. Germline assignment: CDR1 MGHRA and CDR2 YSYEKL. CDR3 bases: TGCGCCAGCAGCCAAGGTGTCCGGAGGCAGGGTAACGAGCAGTACTTC. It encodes CASSQGVRRQGNEQYF.

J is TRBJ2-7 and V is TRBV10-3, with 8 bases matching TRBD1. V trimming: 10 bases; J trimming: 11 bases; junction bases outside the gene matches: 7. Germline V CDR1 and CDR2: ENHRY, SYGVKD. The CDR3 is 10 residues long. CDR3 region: CATSPGQEYF. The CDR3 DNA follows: TGTGCCACTTCGCCGGGACAGGAGTACTTC.

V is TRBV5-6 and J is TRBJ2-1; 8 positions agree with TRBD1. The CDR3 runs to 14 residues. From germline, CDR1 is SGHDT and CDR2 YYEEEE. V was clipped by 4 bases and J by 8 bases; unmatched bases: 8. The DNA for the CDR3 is TGTGCCAGCAGCCCTGGACAGGGTTTCCATGAGCAGTTCTTC. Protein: CASSPGQGFHEQFF. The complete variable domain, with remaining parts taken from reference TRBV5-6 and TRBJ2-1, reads DAGVTQSPTHLIKTRGQQVTLRCSPKSGHDTVSWYQQALGQGPQFIFQYYEEEERQRGNFPDRFSGHQFPNYSSELNVNALLLGDSALYLCASSPGQGFHEQFFGPGTRLTVL.

The CDR3 sequence is CAWSVDSGNYNEQFF. The DNA for the CDR3 is TGTGCCTGGAGTGTAGATAGCGGTAACTACAATGAGCAGTTCTTC. The chain links TRBV30 to TRBJ2-1; weak D call: TRBD2 (6 bases). This CDR3 has 15 residues. The germline gives CDR1 GTSNPN, CDR2 SVGIG (reference sequence). V was clipped by 0 bases and J by 3 bases, with 12 bases between them. The full variable domain, its missing parts supplied by reference TRBV30 and TRBJ2-1, is SQTIHQWPATLVQPVGSPLSLECTVEGTSNPNLYWYRQAAGRGLQLLFYSVGIGQISSEVPQNLSASRPQDRQFILSSKKLLLSDSGFYLCAWSVDSGNYNEQFFGPGTRLTVL.

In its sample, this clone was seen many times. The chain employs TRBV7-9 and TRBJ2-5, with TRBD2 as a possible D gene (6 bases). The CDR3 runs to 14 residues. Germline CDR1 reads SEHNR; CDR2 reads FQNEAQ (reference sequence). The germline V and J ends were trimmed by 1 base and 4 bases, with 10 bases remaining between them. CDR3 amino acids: CASSLDGSRETQYF. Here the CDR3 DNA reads TGTGCCAGCAGCTTAGACGGGAGTAGAGAGACCCAGTACTTC.

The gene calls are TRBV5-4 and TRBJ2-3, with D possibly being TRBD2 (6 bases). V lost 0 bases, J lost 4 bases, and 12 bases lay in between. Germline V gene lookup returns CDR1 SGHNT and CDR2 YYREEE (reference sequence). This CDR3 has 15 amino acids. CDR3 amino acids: CASSLGPGDADTQYF. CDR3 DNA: TGTGCCAGCAGCTTGGGTCCGGGAGACGCAGATACGCAGTATTTT.

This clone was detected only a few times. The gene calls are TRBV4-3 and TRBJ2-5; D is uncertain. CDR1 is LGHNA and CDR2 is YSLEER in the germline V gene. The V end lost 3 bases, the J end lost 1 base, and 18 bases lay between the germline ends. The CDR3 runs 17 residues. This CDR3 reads CASSQSVGPLTQETQYF. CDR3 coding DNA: TGCGCCAGCAGCCAGTCCGTTGGGCCTCTGACCCAAGAGACCCAGTACTTC.

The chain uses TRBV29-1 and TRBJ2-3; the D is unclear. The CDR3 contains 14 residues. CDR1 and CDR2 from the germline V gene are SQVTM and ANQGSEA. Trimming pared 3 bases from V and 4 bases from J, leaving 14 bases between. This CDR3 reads CSVEGLTHADTQYF. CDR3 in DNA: TGCAGCGTTGAGGGGTTGACTCACGCAGATACGCAGTATTTT.

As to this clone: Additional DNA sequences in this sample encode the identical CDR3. The CDR3, as DNA: TGCAGCGTTGAGGGGACAGGGGCCTACGAGCAGTACTTC. It yields the protein CSVEGTGAYEQYF. The rearrangement links TRBV29-1 to TRBJ2-7; 10 nucleotides align to TRBD1. Germline values: CDR1 SQVTM, CDR2 ANQGSEA. This CDR3 region has 13 residues. V lost 3 bases and J lost 2; bases outside the gene matches: 1.

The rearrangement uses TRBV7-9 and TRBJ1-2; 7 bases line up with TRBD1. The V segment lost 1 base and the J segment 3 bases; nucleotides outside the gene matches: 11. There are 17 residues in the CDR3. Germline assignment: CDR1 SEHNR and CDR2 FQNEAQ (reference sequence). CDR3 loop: CASSLVGQGVMDYGYTF. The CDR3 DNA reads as TGTGCCAGCAGCTTAGTCGGGCAGGGGGTGATGGACTATGGCTACACCTTC.

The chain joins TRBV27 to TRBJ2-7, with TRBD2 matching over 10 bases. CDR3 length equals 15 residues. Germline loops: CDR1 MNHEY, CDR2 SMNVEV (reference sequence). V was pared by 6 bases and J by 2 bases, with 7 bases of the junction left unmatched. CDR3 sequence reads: CASRNLAGDPYEQYF. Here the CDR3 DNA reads TGTGCCAGCAGAAACCTAGCGGGAGATCCCTACGAGCAGTACTTC.

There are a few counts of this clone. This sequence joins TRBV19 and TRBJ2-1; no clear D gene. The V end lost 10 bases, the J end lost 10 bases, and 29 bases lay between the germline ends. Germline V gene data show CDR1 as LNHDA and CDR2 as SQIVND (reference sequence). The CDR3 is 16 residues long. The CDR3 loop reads CATRLGPAYFDTEQFF. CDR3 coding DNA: TGTGCCACCCGTTTAGGACCAGCTTATTTCGATACAGAGCAGTTCTTC.

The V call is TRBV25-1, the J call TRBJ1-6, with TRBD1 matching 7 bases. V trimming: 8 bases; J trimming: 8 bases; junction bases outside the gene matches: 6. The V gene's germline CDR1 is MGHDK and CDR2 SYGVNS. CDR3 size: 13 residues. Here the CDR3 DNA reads TGTGCCAGCTCACGAGGGGGCTATTCACCCCTCCACTTT. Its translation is CASSRGGYSPLHF. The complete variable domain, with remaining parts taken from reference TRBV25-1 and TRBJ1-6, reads EADIYQTPRYLVIGTGKKITLECSQTMGHDKMYWYQQDPGMELHLIHYSYGVNSTEKGDLSSESTVSRIRTEHFPLTLESARPSHTSQYLCASSRGGYSPLHFGNGTRLTVT.

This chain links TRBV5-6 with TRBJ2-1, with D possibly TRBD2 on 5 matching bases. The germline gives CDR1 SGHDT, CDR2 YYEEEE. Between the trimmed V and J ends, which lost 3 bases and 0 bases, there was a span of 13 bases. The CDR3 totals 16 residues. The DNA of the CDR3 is TGTGCCAGCAGCTCAGCGGTTTCTAGCTCCTACAATGAGCAGTTCTTC. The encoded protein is CASSSAVSSSYNEQFF. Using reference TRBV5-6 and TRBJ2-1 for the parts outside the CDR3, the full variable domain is DAGVTQSPTHLIKTRGQQVTLRCSPKSGHDTVSWYQQALGQGPQFIFQYYEEEERQRGNFPDRFSGHQFPNYSSELNVNALLLGDSALYLCASSSAVSSSYNEQFFGPGTRLTVL.

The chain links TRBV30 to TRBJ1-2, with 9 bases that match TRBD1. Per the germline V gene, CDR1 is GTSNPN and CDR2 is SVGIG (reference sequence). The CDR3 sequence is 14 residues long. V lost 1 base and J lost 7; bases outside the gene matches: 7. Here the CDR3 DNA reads TGTGCCTGGAGTGGGGACAGGGTAGGCTCTGGCTACACCTTC. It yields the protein CAWSGDRVGSGYTF.

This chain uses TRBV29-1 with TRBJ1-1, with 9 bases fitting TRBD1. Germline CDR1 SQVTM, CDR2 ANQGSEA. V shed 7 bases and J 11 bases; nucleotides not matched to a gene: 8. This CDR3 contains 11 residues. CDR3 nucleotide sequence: TGCAGCGCGTTAGTCGGACAGGGGGCTTTCTTT. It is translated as CSALVGQGAFF.

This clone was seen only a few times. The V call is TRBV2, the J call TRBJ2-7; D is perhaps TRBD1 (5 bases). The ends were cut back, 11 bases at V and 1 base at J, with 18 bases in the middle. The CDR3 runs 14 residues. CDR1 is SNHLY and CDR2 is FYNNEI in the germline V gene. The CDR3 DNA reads TGTGCCTGGCTCACAGGAGATGTATCCTACGAGCAGTACTTC. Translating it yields CAWLTGDVSYEQYF.

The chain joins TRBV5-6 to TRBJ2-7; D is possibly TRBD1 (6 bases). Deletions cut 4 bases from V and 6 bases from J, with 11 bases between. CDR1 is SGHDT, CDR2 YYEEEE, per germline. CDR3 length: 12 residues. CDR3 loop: CASSLRDTEQYF. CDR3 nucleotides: TGTGCCAGCAGCCTCCGGGACACCGAGCAGTACTTC.

CDR3 sequence reads: CAWSMTLAGANVLTF. The CDR3 bases are TGTGCCTGGAGTATGACCCTAGCTGGGGCCAACGTCCTGACTTTC. This sequence joins TRBV30 and TRBJ2-6; D is uncertain. This CDR3 region has 15 residues. Looked up from germline, CDR1 is GTSNPN and CDR2 is SVGIG (reference sequence). V lost 2 bases and J lost 2, with 10 bases in between.

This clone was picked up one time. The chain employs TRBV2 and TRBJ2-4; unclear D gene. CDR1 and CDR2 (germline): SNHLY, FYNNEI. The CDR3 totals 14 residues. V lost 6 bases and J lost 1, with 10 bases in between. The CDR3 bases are TGTGCCAGCAGGGAACTTAGCGCCAAAAACATTCAGTACTTC. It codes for CASRELSAKNIQYF.

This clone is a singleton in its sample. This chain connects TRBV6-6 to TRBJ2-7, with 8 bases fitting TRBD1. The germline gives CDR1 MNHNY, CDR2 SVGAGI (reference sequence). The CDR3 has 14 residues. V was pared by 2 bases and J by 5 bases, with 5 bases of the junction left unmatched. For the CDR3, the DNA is TGTGCCAGCAGTTACACTGGACAGGGCCACGAGCAGTACTTC. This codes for CASSYTGQGHEQYF.

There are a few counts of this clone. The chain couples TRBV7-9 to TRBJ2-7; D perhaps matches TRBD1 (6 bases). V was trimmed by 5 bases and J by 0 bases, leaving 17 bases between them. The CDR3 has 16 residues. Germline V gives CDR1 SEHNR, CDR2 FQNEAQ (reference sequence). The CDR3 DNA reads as TGTGCCAGCAGCCCTCTACAGGGATCTGGCTCCTACGAGCAGTACTTC. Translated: CASSPLQGSGSYEQYF.

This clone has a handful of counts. The CDR3 reads CASSTRGPQETQYF. For the CDR3, the DNA is TGTGCCAGCAGCACTCGGGGGCCCCAAGAGACCCAGTACTTC. This chain uses TRBV7-9 with TRBJ2-5; D could derive from TRBD1 or TRBD2 (6 bases each). This CDR3 region has 14 residues. CDR1 is SEHNR and CDR2 is FQNEAQ in the germline V gene (reference sequence). V was trimmed by 5 bases and J by 1 base, leaving 11 bases between them.

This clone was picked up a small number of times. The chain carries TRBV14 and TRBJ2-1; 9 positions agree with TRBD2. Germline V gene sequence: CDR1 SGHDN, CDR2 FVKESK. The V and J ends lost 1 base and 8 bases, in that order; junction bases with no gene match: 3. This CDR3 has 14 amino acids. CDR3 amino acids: CASSQGGRAHEQFF. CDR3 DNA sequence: TGTGCCAGCAGCCAAGGCGGGAGGGCCCATGAGCAGTTCTTC. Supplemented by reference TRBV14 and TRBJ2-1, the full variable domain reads EAGVTQFPSHSVIEKGQTVTLRCDPISGHDNLYWYRRVMGKEIKFLLHFVKESKQDESGMPNNRFLAERTGGTYSTLKVQPAELEDSGVYFCASSQGGRAHEQFFGPGTRLTVL.

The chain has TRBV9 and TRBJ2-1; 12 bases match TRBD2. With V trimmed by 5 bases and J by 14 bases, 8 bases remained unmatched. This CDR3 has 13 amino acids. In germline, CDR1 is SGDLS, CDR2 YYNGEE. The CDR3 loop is CASSLTSGSSKFF. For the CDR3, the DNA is TGTGCCAGCAGTTTGACTAGCGGGAGTAGTAAGTTCTTC.

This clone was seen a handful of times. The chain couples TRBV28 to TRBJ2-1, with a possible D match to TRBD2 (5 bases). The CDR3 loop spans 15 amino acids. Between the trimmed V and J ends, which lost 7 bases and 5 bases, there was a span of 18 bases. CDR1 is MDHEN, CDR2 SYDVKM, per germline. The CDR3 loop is CASITRPTQHNEQFF. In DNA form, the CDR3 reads TGTGCCAGCATTACTAGACCCACACAGCACAATGAGCAGTTCTTC.